The present T cell receptor beta chain was sequenced within a study of control samples from healthy donors and cancer patients. CDR1 and CDR2 from the germline V gene are SGDLS and YYNGEE. CDR3 length: 14 residues. The J segment lost 10 bases and the V segment lost 0 bases, leaving 4 bases of the junction unmatched. TCRdb's copy holds only in-frame clones and misses some; the assay was immunoSEQ multiplex PCR. The sample records around 150,000 clones, 85% to 90% being singletons. The source is a man aged 30-40 years in good health. Sequencing used blood. The chain recombines TRBV9 with TRBJ1-6; TRBD1 aligns across 7 bases. The CDR3 bases are TGTGCCAGCAGCGTAGAAGGGGGCGGATCACCCCTCCACTTT. This encodes CASSVEGGGSPLHF.